This TCR beta chain is drawn from a study of T cells in Graves' hyperthyroidism and ophthalmopathy. Only a few counts were recorded for this clonotype. Using RNA transcripts as the source, TCR beta CDR3 regions were amplified. With the HTBI primer set, the TCR CDR3 went through a first round of RT-PCR. Each CDR3 protein is one row after TCRdb ran MiXCR on the multiplex PCR reads. The table lists 300,000 to 400,000 distinct CDR3 sequences, roughly 20% of them singletons, with under 55% in the top ten. Germline V gene lookup returns CDR1 GTSNPN and CDR2 SVGIG (reference sequence). The CDR3 runs 12 residues. Trimming left V 5 bases short and J 1 base short, with 8 bases between. No ophthalmopathy progression within 18 months constituted stable Graves' hyperthyroidism. Newly diagnosed hyperthyroidism, duration under 2 months, in patients aged 18 to 65.

This TCR was recovered from a woman aged 50 to 60 with Graves' hyperthyroidism. The sample consisted of blood. This chain connects TRBV30 to TRBJ1-1, with D maybe TRBD1 (5 bases). The CDR3 DNA reads as TGTGCCTGGGGGGACCAGAACACTGAAGCTTTCTTT. This codes for CAWGDQNTEAFF.